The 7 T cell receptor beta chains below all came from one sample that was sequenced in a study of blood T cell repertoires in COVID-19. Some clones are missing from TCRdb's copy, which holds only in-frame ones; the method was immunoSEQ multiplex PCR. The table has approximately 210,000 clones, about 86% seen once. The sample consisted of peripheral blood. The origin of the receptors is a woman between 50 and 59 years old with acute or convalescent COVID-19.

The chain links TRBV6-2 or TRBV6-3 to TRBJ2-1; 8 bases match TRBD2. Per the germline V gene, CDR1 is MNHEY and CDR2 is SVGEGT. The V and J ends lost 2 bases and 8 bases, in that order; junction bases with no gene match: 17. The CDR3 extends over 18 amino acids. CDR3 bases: TGTGCCAGCAGTTACCCGATGACGGAACTAGCGGTATCGGATGAGCAGTTCTTC. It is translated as CASSYPMTELAVSDEQFF.

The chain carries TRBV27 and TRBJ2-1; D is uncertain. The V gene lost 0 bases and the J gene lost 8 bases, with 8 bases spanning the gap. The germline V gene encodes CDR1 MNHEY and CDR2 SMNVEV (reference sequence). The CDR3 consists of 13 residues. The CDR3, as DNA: TGTGCCAGCAGTTTATCGAGGTTCCATGAGCAGTTCTTC. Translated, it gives CASSLSRFHEQFF.

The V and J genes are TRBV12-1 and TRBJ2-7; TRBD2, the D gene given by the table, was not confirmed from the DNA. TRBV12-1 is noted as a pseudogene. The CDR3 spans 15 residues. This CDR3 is CASSPPGGERYEQYF. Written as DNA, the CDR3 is TGTGCCAGCAGCCCACCCGGGGGAGAGCGTTACGAGCAGTACTTC.

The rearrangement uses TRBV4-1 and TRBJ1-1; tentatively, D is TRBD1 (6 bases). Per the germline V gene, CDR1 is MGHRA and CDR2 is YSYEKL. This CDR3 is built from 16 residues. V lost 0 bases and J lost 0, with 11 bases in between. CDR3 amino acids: CASSQEARTVNTEAFF. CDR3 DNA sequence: TGCGCCAGCAGCCAAGAAGCTCGGACAGTGAACACTGAAGCTTTCTTT.

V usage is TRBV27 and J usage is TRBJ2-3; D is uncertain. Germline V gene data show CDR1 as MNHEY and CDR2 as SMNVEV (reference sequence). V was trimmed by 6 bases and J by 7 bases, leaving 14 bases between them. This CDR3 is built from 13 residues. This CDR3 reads CASSLEHRNTQYF. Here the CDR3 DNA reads TGTGCCAGCAGCCTCGAACACAGAAATACGCAGTATTTT.

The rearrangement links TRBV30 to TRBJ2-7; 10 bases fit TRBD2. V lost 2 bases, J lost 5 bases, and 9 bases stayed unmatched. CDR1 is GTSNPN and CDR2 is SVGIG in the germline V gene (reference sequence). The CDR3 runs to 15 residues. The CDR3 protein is CAWSIGRLAGDEQYF. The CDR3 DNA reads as TGTGCCTGGAGTATAGGGCGTCTAGCGGGAGACGAGCAGTACTTC.

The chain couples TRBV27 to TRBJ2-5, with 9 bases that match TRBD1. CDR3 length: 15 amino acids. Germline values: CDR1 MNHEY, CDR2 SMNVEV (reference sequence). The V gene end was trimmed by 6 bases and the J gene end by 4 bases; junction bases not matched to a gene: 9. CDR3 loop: CASRNRGRAGETQYF. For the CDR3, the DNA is TGTGCCAGCAGAAACAGGGGGCGCGCGGGAGAGACCCAGTACTTC.